Each of the 25 T cell receptor beta chains below was sequenced from the same sample in a study of T cells in Graves' hyperthyroidism and ophthalmopathy. Authors of the study amplified TCR beta CDR3 regions from RNA transcripts. An initial round of RT-PCR targeting the TCR CDR3 relied on the HTBI primer set. TCRdb redid the calling of the multiplex PCR reads with MiXCR, one entry per CDR3 protein. This sample yields about 740,000 distinct CDR3 sequences, of which approximately 15% are seen a single time; more than 8.5% belongs to the top ten. Sequenced material: blood. The source of these receptors is a woman aged 18-35 years with Graves' hyperthyroidism.

A note on this clonotype: A much larger clone sits a single nucleotide away, making a read error possible. J is TRBJ2-7 and V is TRBV28; 7 bases map to TRBD2. The V gene's germline CDR1 is MDHEN and CDR2 SYDVKM. The CDR3 sequence is 14 residues long. J gave up 2 bases and V 5 bases, and 6 bases lay outside the gene matches. CDR3 amino acids: CASSEASGTYEQYF. The CDR3 DNA reads as TGTGCCAGCAGTGAGGCTAGCGGTACCTACGAGCAGTACTTC.

This clonotype was picked up many times. This chain uses TRBV15 with TRBJ1-4; D unresolved. With 0 bases removed from V and 8 bases from J, the gap between germline ends came to 10 bases. Germline assignment: CDR1 LNHNV and CDR2 YYDKDF (reference sequence). The CDR3 length is 14 residues. The CDR3 here is CATSRDLGSEKLFF. In nucleotides, the CDR3 is TGTGCCACCAGCAGAGATCTAGGAAGCGAAAAACTGTTTTTT.

This clonotype was counted a few times. The chain is built from TRBV9 and TRBJ2-3, with a possible D match to TRBD2 (6 bases). There are 16 residues in the CDR3. Germline values: CDR1 SGDLS, CDR2 YYNGEE. The germline V and J ends were trimmed by 4 bases and 1 base, with 16 bases remaining between them. The CDR3 bases are TGTGCCAGCAGCCTAGACCAGGGCGGGGGCACAGATACGCAGTATTTT. This sequence encodes CASSLDQGGGTDTQYF.

This clonotype was seen only a few times. The chain employs TRBV11-2 and TRBJ2-7, with 13 nucleotides matching TRBD2. V lost 4 bases to trimming and J lost 3 bases; unmatched junction nucleotides: 9. The CDR3 contains 17 residues. Germline V gives CDR1 SGHAT, CDR2 FQNNGV. The DNA of the CDR3 is TGTGCCAGCAGCTCTTCTGGACTAGCGGGAGCATTCTACGAGCAGTACTTC. Translating it yields CASSSSGLAGAFYEQYF.

The chain joins TRBV6-1 to TRBJ1-2, with 11 bases identical to TRBD1. CDR1 and CDR2 from the germline V gene are MNHNS and SASEGT. After removal of 6 bases from V and 7 bases from J, the junction contained 7 bases not matched to a gene. This CDR3 has 14 amino acids. CDR3 loop: CASREDRGRGGYTF. The DNA for the CDR3 is TGTGCCAGCAGGGAGGACAGGGGGCGCGGTGGCTACACCTTC.

This clonotype appeared a few times. The chain couples TRBV6-2 or TRBV6-3 to TRBJ2-7; TRBD2 agrees at 7 bases. Germline trimming cut 8 bases from V and 5 bases from J; bases unmatched to any gene: 9. Germline V lookup: CDR1 MNHEY, CDR2 SVGEGT. The CDR3 length is 13 residues. CDR3 DNA sequence: TGTGCCAGCGGGAGGGCCCAAGCGCACGAGCAGTACTTC. It codes for CASGRAQAHEQYF.

This clonotype was seen many times. The gene calls are TRBV20-1 and TRBJ2-7; the match to TRBD2 covers 10 bases. Looked up from germline, CDR1 is DFQATT and CDR2 is SNEGSKA (reference sequence). CDR3 length: 16 residues. The trim removed 1 base at V and 6 bases at J, leaving 12 bases unmatched. CDR3 coding DNA: TGCAGTGCTAGAGGGCTAGCGGGGGATTTAGGGGGCGAGCAGTACTTC. This gives the protein CSARGLAGDLGGEQYF.

This clonotype was counted many times. The chain couples TRBV3-1 to TRBJ1-1, with D perhaps matching TRBD1 (6 bases). The CDR3 runs to 15 residues. Per the germline V gene, CDR1 is LGHDT and CDR2 is YNNKEL (reference sequence). Trimming removed 0 bases at V and 3 bases at J, with 11 bases between. CDR3 nucleotides: TGTGCCAGCAGCCAAGAGGGGAGGGGGTACACTGAAGCTTTCTTT. Residues: CASSQEGRGYTEAFF.

The sample holds a few counts of this clonotype. This chain joins TRBV7-3 and TRBJ2-1, with a tentative D call TRBD2 (5 bases). The CDR3 length is 15 residues. Germline assignment: CDR1 SGHTA and CDR2 FQGTGA. V was trimmed by 4 bases and J by 4 bases, leaving 14 bases between them. DNA of the CDR3: TGTGCCAGCAGCTCAACTCGGGAATCGTACAATGAGCAGTTCTTC. This codes for CASSSTRESYNEQFF.

This clonotype was seen at least ten times. This rearrangement joins TRBV11-2 to TRBJ2-1; the D gene is possibly TRBD2 (5 bases). This CDR3 comprises 13 residues. Germline values: CDR1 SGHAT, CDR2 FQNNGV. Trimming removed 3 bases from V and 10 bases from J, with 13 bases in between. The CDR3 loop reads CASSLDLAGEQFF. As DNA, the CDR3 is TGTGCCAGCAGCTTGGACTTGGCCGGGGAGCAGTTCTTC.

The CDR3 here is CASSPGTLWAETQFF. In nucleotides, the CDR3 is TGTGCCAGCAGTCCCGGGACTCTTTGGGCAGAGACCCAGTTCTTC. This sequence joins TRBV27 and TRBJ2-5; maybe TRBD2 (6 bases). The end of the DNA aligns better with TRBJ2-1, so the J call may be wrong. CDR3 size: 15 residues. Germline V gene data show CDR1 as MNHEY and CDR2 as SMNVEV (reference sequence).

This clonotype came up many times. The gene calls are TRBV13 and TRBJ2-5; 7 bases line up with TRBD1. CDR3 size: 18 residues. CDR1 and CDR2 from the germline V gene are PRHDT and FYEKMQ (reference sequence). V lost 0 bases to trimming and J lost 2 bases; unmatched junction nucleotides: 12. This CDR3 is CASSLGRSFTGAQETQYF. In nucleotides, the CDR3 is TGTGCCAGCAGCTTAGGGAGGTCGTTTACAGGGGCTCAAGAGACCCAGTACTTC.

This sequence joins TRBV6-1 and TRBJ2-2; maybe TRBD2 (5 bases). With 6 bases removed from V and 3 bases from J, the gap between germline ends came to 17 bases. Per germline, CDR1 MNHNS and CDR2 SASEGT. The CDR3 sequence is 16 residues long. CDR3: CASREMGESYTGELFF. For the CDR3, the DNA is TGTGCCAGCAGGGAAATGGGAGAGAGCTACACCGGGGAGCTGTTTTTT.

V gene TRBV20-1 combines with J gene TRBJ2-7, with TRBD2 matching 9 bases. This CDR3 comprises 14 residues. The ends lost 6 bases at V and 6 bases at J; junction bases unmatched: 12. Germline V gene sequence: CDR1 DFQATT, CDR2 SNEGSKA (reference sequence). The CDR3 protein is CSAFVAGVLGEQYF. The CDR3 region has the DNA TGCAGTGCATTTGTAGCGGGAGTACTTGGCGAGCAGTACTTC.

This clonotype was seen a few times. The J gene is TRBJ1-4, the V gene TRBV5-1; a weak D match, TRBD1 (5 bases). The V gene lost 5 bases and the J gene lost 7 bases, with 18 bases spanning the gap. Looked up from germline, CDR1 is SGHRS and CDR2 is YFSETQ. The length of the CDR3 is 15 residues. This CDR3 is CASRPGTRGTEKLFF. The CDR3 DNA follows: TGCGCCAGCAGACCCGGGACCAGAGGTACTGAAAAACTGTTTTTT.

This clonotype was picked up a small number of times. This sequence joins TRBV6-1 and TRBJ1-5; D uncertain. Germline V gene lookup returns CDR1 MNHNS and CDR2 SASEGT. Trimming stripped 7 bases from V and 0 bases from J, with 19 bases between. This CDR3 comprises 17 residues. The DNA of the CDR3 is TGTGCCAGCATACTAATCGGCCGGATCGGTAGCAATCAGCCCCAGCATTTT. Amino acids: CASILIGRIGSNQPQHF.

This chain connects TRBV12-3 or TRBV12-4 to TRBJ1-4, with 7 bases that match TRBD1. V shed 5 bases and J 8 bases; nucleotides not matched to a gene: 8. The CDR3 runs to 14 residues. CDR3 loop: CASSLDREREKLFF. The CDR3 DNA is TGTGCCAGCAGTCTTGACAGGGAAAGGGAAAAACTGTTTTTT.

This sequence joins TRBV20-1 and TRBJ2-1; D might be TRBD1 (5 bases). CDR1 and CDR2 from the germline V gene are DFQATT and SNEGSKA (reference sequence). The CDR3 sequence is 13 residues long. V was pared by 5 bases and J by 7 bases, with 15 bases between. The CDR3 DNA reads as TGCAGTGCTGTCGGACCCAGGGTTAATGAGCAGTTCTTC. Protein: CSAVGPRVNEQFF.

The table lists this clonotype with many counts. The V call is TRBV7-8, the J call TRBJ1-4; no clear D. The V gene's germline CDR1 is SGHVS and CDR2 FQNEAQ. The CDR3 sequence is 15 residues long. Deletions cut 5 bases from V and 5 bases from J, with 15 bases between. As DNA, the CDR3 is TGTGCCAGCAGCCCCTACCCGGGTCTAAATGAAAAACTGTTTTTT. This encodes CASSPYPGLNEKLFF.

There are many counts of this clonotype. The chain employs TRBV7-8 and TRBJ2-7, with D hard to call. The germline V gene has CDR1 SGHVS and CDR2 FQNEAQ. The CDR3 extends over 13 amino acids. Trimming pared 1 base from V and 6 bases from J, leaving 10 bases between. The CDR3 reads CASSLGNGGEQYF. The CDR3 region has the DNA TGTGCCAGCAGCTTAGGCAATGGCGGCGAGCAGTACTTC. Complete variable domain (other parts from reference TRBV7-8 and TRBJ2-7): GAGVSQSPRYKVAKRGQDVALRCDPISGHVSLFWYQQALGQGPEFLTYFQNEAQLDKSGLPSDRFFAERPEGSVSTLKIQRTQQEDSAVYLCASSLGNGGEQYFGPGTRLTVT.

This clonotype was seen repeatedly, ten times or more. The V call is TRBV18, the J call TRBJ2-7, with D perhaps matching TRBD1 (5 bases). V lost 6 bases, J lost 3 bases, and 15 bases lay in between. Germline V lookup: CDR1 KGHSH, CDR2 LQKENI. This CDR3 comprises 14 residues. The CDR3: CASSPADSNYEQYF. CDR3 DNA: TGTGCCAGCTCGCCAGCCGACAGCAACTACGAGCAGTACTTC.

There are many counts of this clonotype. The chain uses TRBV5-5 and TRBJ1-1, with 10 positions matching TRBD1. The CDR3 spans 16 residues. With V trimmed by 5 bases and J by 0 bases, 7 bases remained unmatched. Germline loops: CDR1 SGHKS, CDR2 YYEKEE (reference sequence). The CDR3 coding sequence is TGTGCCAGCAGTTATCCGGGACAGGGGTTGAACACTGAAGCTTTCTTT. It encodes CASSYPGQGLNTEAFF.

The chain employs TRBV4-3 and TRBJ2-3, with no clear D. The CDR3 spans 14 residues. Between the trimmed V and J ends, which lost 3 bases and 6 bases, there was a span of 13 bases. The germline CDR1 and CDR2 sequences are LGHNA and YSLEER. The CDR3 here is CASSQTAPSDTQYF. DNA for the CDR3: TGCGCCAGCAGCCAGACCGCCCCGTCCGATACGCAGTATTTT.

This clonotype was observed at least ten times. This chain links TRBV7-9 with TRBJ2-2, with 7 bases fitting TRBD1. Germline V lookup: CDR1 SEHNR, CDR2 FQNEAQ (reference sequence). V lost 5 bases to trimming and J lost 5 bases; unmatched junction nucleotides: 17. The CDR3 is 18 residues long. Written as DNA, the CDR3 is TGTGCCAGCAGCACTACCGGGACAGTACGTTTTAAGACCGGGGAGCTGTTTTTT. This encodes CASSTTGTVRFKTGELFF.

Turning to this clonotype: Because the CDR3's place on the DNA is in doubt, the DNA is left out and the CDR3 is given as listed by TCRdb. The gene calls are TRBV4-3 and TRBJ2-2; no check of the table's D call, TRBD1, against the DNA was made. Germline V CDR1 and CDR2: LGHNA, YSLEER. The CDR3 spans 15 amino acids, including both terminal residues. The CDR3 reads CASSRGTLRAGELFF.